The present TCR beta chain was sequenced within a study of regulatory T cells in long-lasting Graves disease. Regarding the study as a whole: Accuracy could have been hurt by small sample size. Persistent patients shared more public clonotypes (approximately 2,900) than new patients (nearly 1,000).

Time point noted: newly diagnosed GD, antithyroid drugs for less than 3 months. With RNA extracted from PBMCs as input, the TCR library was made. This CDR3 has 15 amino acids. With 0 bases removed from V and 2 bases from J, the gap between germline ends came to 12 bases. Germline values: CDR1 SGDLS, CDR2 YYNGEE. With iRepertoire HTBI primers and Arm-PCR of CDR3 regions, TCR beta libraries were built. TCRdb analysed the multiplex PCR reads with MiXCR anew, one entry per CDR3 protein. The sample contains about 240,000 distinct CDR3 sequences, just over 20% of which appear only once. This clonotype has a count of ten or more. The target antigen is unknown.

V is TRBV9 and J is TRBJ2-7; D is unresolved. The source is a female donor with Graves disease. Source: peripheral blood mononuclear cells (PBMCs), taken at new diagnosis, from a patient treated with antithyroid drugs. The CDR3 spells CASSVGQLLPYEQYF. Here the CDR3 DNA reads TGTGCCAGCAGCGTAGGGCAGCTCTTGCCCTACGAGCAGTACTTC.